This T cell receptor (beta chain) originates from a study of OX40 agonist ivuxolimab in advanced cancers. Background on the study: Cancers in dose escalation were hepatocellular, melanoma, renal cell and head and neck.

This clone was counted a single time. Its specificity is unknown. The CDR3 loop spans 13 amino acids. Trimming took 1 base from V and 4 from J, leaving 7 bases between them. The germline gives CDR1 KGHSH, CDR2 LQKENI. The study's findings and limits: Clones of CD4+ and CD8+ blood T cells grew by week 6 at doses of 0.1 to 3.0 mg/kg.

The method was immunoSEQ multiplex PCR; TCRdb's version includes in-frame clones alone and lacks a portion of them. The profile covers 77,000 or so clones, with 87% appearing a single time and approximately 0.5% taken by the ten largest. The study sampled blood at baseline, cycle 4 day 1, and cycle 7 day 1. Sample: CD4+ or CD8+ T cells sorted from blood, taken in a trial of the OX40 agonist ivuxolimab. V is TRBV18 and J is TRBJ1-2, with D possibly matching TRBD1 (5 bases). The receptor was isolated from an adult with an advanced solid tumor such as melanoma, head and neck, liver or kidney cancer. The CDR3 bases are TGTGCCAGCTCACCACTTGACAGCTATGGCTACACCTTC. The encoded protein is CASSPLDSYGYTF.